Sequencing of this T cell receptor beta chain was carried out in a study of Ad26.COV2.S vaccination and SARS-CoV-2 variants. Study-wide points: Participants given vaccine showed non-spike TCR breadth similar to that of placebo recipients.

Treatment here: 15 to 20 received Ad26.COV2.S at low or high dose, single or two shots; roughly five received placebo; per-sample allocation not given. Specimen acquisition occurred on day 63 following the initial vaccine or placebo injection. Unmatched junction bases numbered 8, after V lost 4 bases and J lost 5 bases. Germline V gene data show CDR1 as SGHNT and CDR2 as YYREEE (reference sequence). CDR3 length: 15 residues. Data came from immunoSEQ multiplex PCR; TCRdb stores just in-frame clones and leaves some out. The table lists 300,000 to 450,000 clones, around 83% of them singletons. Details on this clone: Its antigen is not known.

This chain joins TRBV5-4 and TRBJ2-7, with 11 nucleotides matching TRBD1. The specimen was peripheral blood, collected in a trial of Ad26.COV2.S vaccine versus placebo. The sequence was collected from a person between 18 and 60 years old who received the Ad26.COV2.S COVID-19 vaccine or a placebo. The CDR3 DNA is TGTGCCAGCAGCGAATACCGGGACAGGGGGAACGAGCAGTACTTC. It specifies CASSEYRDRGNEQYF.